This T cell receptor (beta chain) originates from a study of control samples from healthy donors and cancer patients. This CDR3 is 17 amino acids long. The germline gives CDR1 SGHNT, CDR2 YENEEA. Trimming removed 4 bases at V and 4 bases at J, with 20 bases between. Generated by immunoSEQ multiplex PCR, the TCRdb table keeps only in-frame clones and is missing some. The sample contains around 140,000 clones, just under 90% of which appear only once. J is TRBJ2-1 and V is TRBV11-3; D ambiguous. The clonotype originates from a man aged 45-65 years with head and neck cancer. Material for sequencing was PBMCs. Here the CDR3 reads CASSSLRAREIYNEQFF. The CDR3 DNA reads as TGTGCCAGCAGCTCCCTAAGGGCCCGTGAGATATACAATGAGCAGTTCTTC.